A selection of T cell receptor beta chains follows, all from one sample in a study of blood T cell repertoires in COVID-19. Assay used: immunoSEQ multiplex PCR; TCRdb lists only in-frame clones, some missing. In the table there are approximately 230,000 clones, 79% of which are singletons. Sequencing was performed on peripheral blood. These receptors were collected from a woman between 40 and 50 years old with active or convalescent COVID-19. Each CDR3 is given with its conserved first and last residue. A D gene is named only where the DNA matches it firmly. A clone size is listed for some rows: how often the clone was seen (once, few, many), or a class if it is expanded.

clone_size: -
j_call: TRBJ2-3
d_call: TRBD2
v_call: TRBV7-9
cdr3_aa: CASSSRTSTDTQYF
cdr3_nt: TGTGCCAGCAGCTCCCGGACTAGTACAGATACGCAGTATTTT

clone_size: once
j_call: TRBJ1-1
d_call: -
v_call: TRBV20-1
cdr3_aa: CSASNPVNTEAFF
cdr3_nt: TGCAGTGCTAGTAACCCAGTGAACACTGAAGCTTTCTTT

clone_size: -
j_call: TRBJ1-5
d_call: -
v_call: TRBV7-9
cdr3_aa: CASSLGQSNQPQHF
cdr3_nt: TGTGCCAGCAGCTTAGGACAAAGCAATCAGCCCCAGCATTTT

clone_size: -
j_call: TRBJ1-5
d_call: TRBD1
v_call: TRBV19
cdr3_aa: CASSRDRTAYNQPQHF
cdr3_nt: TGTGCCAGTAGTCGGGACAGGACAGCGTACAATCAGCCCCAGCATTTT

clone_size: -
j_call: TRBJ1-6
d_call: -
v_call: TRBV5-6
cdr3_aa: CASSFYDRSPLHF
cdr3_nt: TGTGCCAGCAGCTTCTATGACAGATCACCCCTCCACTTT

clone_size: -
j_call: TRBJ1-1
d_call: -
v_call: TRBV15
cdr3_aa: CATSRDLEGPNTEAFF
cdr3_nt: TGTGCCACCAGCAGAGATCTGGAGGGTCCGAACACTGAAGCTTTCTTT

clone_size: many
j_call: TRBJ2-2
d_call: TRBD1
v_call: TRBV7-9
cdr3_aa: CASSHSGTGGTGELFF
cdr3_nt: TGTGCCAGCAGCCACTCCGGGACAGGGGGCACCGGGGAGCTGTTTTTT

clone_size: few
j_call: TRBJ1-5
d_call: TRBD1
v_call: TRBV5-6
cdr3_aa: CASSLGQSHQPQHF
cdr3_nt: TGTGCCAGCAGCCTGGGACAGTCACATCAGCCCCAGCATTTT

clone_size: -
j_call: TRBJ1-1
d_call: -
v_call: TRBV6-4
cdr3_aa: CASRNTVGTEAFF
cdr3_nt: TGTGCCAGCAGAAATACAGTGGGCACTGAAGCTTTCTTT

clone_size: -
j_call: TRBJ2-1
d_call: -
v_call: TRBV11-2
cdr3_aa: CASSLATYNEQFF
cdr3_nt: TGTGCCAGCAGCCTGGCAACCTACAATGAGCAGTTCTTC

clone_size: -
j_call: TRBJ1-4
d_call: -
v_call: TRBV5-1
cdr3_aa: CASSITYGFEKLFF
cdr3_nt: TGCGCCAGCAGCATAACGTACGGGTTTGAAAAACTGTTTTTT

clone_size: few
j_call: TRBJ1-2
d_call: -
v_call: TRBV30
cdr3_aa: CAWTPGSGNYGYTF
cdr3_nt: TGTGCCTGGACCCCAGGCTCGGGGAACTATGGCTACACCTTC

clone_size: -
j_call: TRBJ1-5
d_call: TRBD1
v_call: TRBV19
cdr3_aa: CASCWTGENQPQHF
cdr3_nt: TGTGCCAGCTGTTGGACAGGGGAAAATCAGCCCCAGCATTTT

clone_size: once
j_call: TRBJ1-1
d_call: -
v_call: TRBV18
cdr3_aa: CASSPLGARNTEAFF
cdr3_nt: TGTGCCAGCTCACCGCTGGGGGCGAGGAACACTGAAGCTTTCTTT

clone_size: -
j_call: TRBJ1-6
d_call: -
v_call: TRBV29-1
cdr3_aa: CSVGTANSPLHF
cdr3_nt: TGCAGCGTTGGTACAGCTAATTCACCCCTCCACTTT

clone_size: -
j_call: TRBJ2-3
d_call: -
v_call: TRBV3-1/TRBV3-2
cdr3_aa: CASSLQREQYF
cdr3_nt: TGTGCCAGCAGCCTCCAACGGGAGCAGTATTTT

clone_size: few
j_call: TRBJ2-1
d_call: -
v_call: TRBV7-3
cdr3_aa: CASSSSREAEQFF
cdr3_nt: TGTGCCAGCAGCTCATCCAGGGAGGCGGAGCAGTTCTTC

clone_size: -
j_call: TRBJ2-2
d_call: TRBD2
v_call: TRBV7-3
cdr3_aa: CASALAGVTNTGELFF
cdr3_nt: TGTGCCAGCGCACTAGCGGGGGTTACGAACACCGGGGAGCTGTTTTTT

clone_size: -
j_call: TRBJ2-3
d_call: TRBD2
v_call: TRBV28
cdr3_aa: CASTRGGTDTQYF
cdr3_nt: TGTGCCAGCACCCGGGGGGGCACAGATACGCAGTATTTT

clone_size: -
j_call: TRBJ1-4
d_call: -
v_call: TRBV18
cdr3_aa: CASSPPGMGEKLFF
cdr3_nt: TGTGCCAGCTCACCCCCCGGGATGGGTGAAAAACTGTTTTTT

clone_size: few
j_call: TRBJ2-3
d_call: TRBD1
v_call: TRBV4-1
cdr3_aa: CASSQDPTGGATDTQYF
cdr3_nt: TGCGCCAGCAGCCAAGACCCGACAGGGGGCGCGACAGATACGCAGTATTTT

clone_size: -
j_call: TRBJ1-2
d_call: TRBD1
v_call: TRBV12-3/TRBV12-4
cdr3_aa: CASTRQGLYGYTF
cdr3_nt: TGTGCCAGCACCAGACAGGGACTCTATGGCTACACCTTC

clone_size: -
j_call: TRBJ1-1
d_call: -
v_call: TRBV7-8
cdr3_aa: CASSLISGNTEAFF
cdr3_nt: TGTGCCAGCAGCTTGATATCAGGGAACACTGAAGCTTTCTTT

clone_size: once
j_call: TRBJ1-2
d_call: -
v_call: TRBV3-1/TRBV3-2
cdr3_aa: CASSQVRSSNGYTF
cdr3_nt: TGTGCCAGCAGCCAAGTCCGGAGCTCAAATGGCTACACCTTC

clone_size: few
j_call: TRBJ2-2
d_call: -
v_call: TRBV4-1
cdr3_aa: CASSRITGELFF
cdr3_nt: TGCGCCAGCAGTAGAATCACCGGGGAGCTGTTTTTT

clone_size: -
j_call: TRBJ2-7
d_call: -
v_call: TRBV6-5
cdr3_aa: CASRGTLQGYEQYF
cdr3_nt: TGTGCCAGCAGGGGAACACTACAGGGCTACGAGCAGTACTTC